One and the same sample provided the 5 T cell receptor beta chains below, sequenced in a study of T-cell memory formation after mild COVID-19. Using its own MiXCR run on the 5' RACE reads, TCRdb lists one record per CDR3 protein. The sample carries fewer than 400,000 distinct CDR3 sequences, about a sixth recorded once. The sequenced material came from PBMCs or a T cell subset sorted from them (not recorded which). The receptors come from a man between 18 and 29 years old who had mild COVID-19 (a few samples of this study predate the infection). Cell type and time point are not known.

This clonotype was detected only a few times. V is TRBV5-4 and J is TRBJ2-5, with 9 nucleotides matching TRBD2. This CDR3 region has 14 residues. Germline CDR1 reads SGHNT; CDR2 reads YYREEE (reference sequence). V lost 4 bases, J lost 2 bases, and 3 bases stayed unmatched. The CDR3 nucleotides read TGTGCCAGCAGCGGTCTAGCGGGGCAAGAGACCCAGTACTTC. Translated, it gives CASSGLAGQETQYF.

This clonotype was observed a few times. The chain couples TRBV15 to TRBJ1-1; D not certain. The CDR3 is 14 amino acids. V lost 8 bases and J 3 bases, leaving 16 bases between the germline ends. In germline, CDR1 is LNHNV, CDR2 YYDKDF (reference sequence). CDR3 region: CATSSGKSDTEAFF. The CDR3 bases are TGTGCCACCTCAAGTGGGAAATCGGACACTGAAGCTTTCTTT.

The rearrangement links TRBV28 to TRBJ1-5, with a possible D match to TRBD1 (6 bases). Germline V gives CDR1 MDHEN, CDR2 SYDVKM. The germline V and J ends were trimmed by 5 bases and 7 bases, with 12 bases remaining between them. This CDR3 has 13 residues. CDR3 region: CASSPGGHQPQHF. As DNA, the CDR3 is TGTGCCAGCAGTCCCGGGGGGCACCAGCCCCAGCATTTT.

This clonotype was counted only a few times. This chain uses TRBV7-3 with TRBJ1-1; D gene unclear. The V end lost 5 bases, the J end lost 1 base, and 17 bases lay between the germline ends. Germline lookup yields CDR1 SGHTA and CDR2 FQGTGA. CDR3 size: 16 residues. CDR3 DNA sequence: TGTGCCAGCAGCCTAAACGCACTAACATCGAACACTGAAGCTTTCTTT. Its translation is CASSLNALTSNTEAFF. The whole variable domain, remainder taken from reference TRBV7-3 and TRBJ1-1, is GAGVSQTPSNKVTEKGKYVELRCDPISGHTALYWYRQSLGQGPEFLIYFQGTGAADDSGLPNDRFFAVRPEGSVSTLKIQRTERGDSAVYLCASSLNALTSNTEAFFGQGTRLTVV.

The table lists this clonotype with a few counts. The chain has TRBV6-6 and TRBJ2-7, with D unresolved. The germline V gene encodes CDR1 MNHNY and CDR2 SVGAGI (reference sequence). Trimming cost V 0 bases and J 1 base, with 10 bases left between them. This CDR3 is built from 15 residues. In DNA, the CDR3 is TGTGCCAGCAGTTACTCGAATCGGATATCCTACGAGCAGTACTTC. Translating gives CASSYSNRISYEQYF.